This entry lists 10 T cell receptor beta chains sequenced from one sample in a study of OX40 agonist ivuxolimab in advanced cancers. Data came from immunoSEQ multiplex PCR; TCRdb stores just in-frame clones and leaves some out. The sample holds 55,000 to 90,000 clones; more than 75% are singletons and the top ten take about 0.42%. The input for sequencing was CD4+ or CD8+ T cells sorted from blood, taken in a trial of the OX40 agonist ivuxolimab. These receptors came from an adult with an advanced solid tumor such as melanoma, head and neck, liver or kidney cancer.

The genes are TRBV5-1 and TRBJ1-1; D is possibly TRBD1 (6 bases). Per the germline V gene, CDR1 is SGHRS and CDR2 is YFSETQ. Trimming shortened V by 5 bases and J by 1 base, and 9 bases separated the two germline ends. The CDR3 is made up of 13 amino acids. CDR3 DNA: TGCGCCAGCAGTCCACAGGGGAACACTGAAGCTTTCTTT. Protein: CASSPQGNTEAFF.

The chain combines TRBV19 with TRBJ1-1; D is possibly TRBD1 (5 bases). V shed 2 bases and J shed 1 base, with 11 bases lying between them. The germline gives CDR1 LNHDA, CDR2 SQIVND (reference sequence). CDR3 size: 15 residues. CDR3: CASSIQGFSNTEAFF. In nucleotides, the CDR3 is TGTGCCAGTAGTATACAGGGTTTCTCGAACACTGAAGCTTTCTTT.

The chain combines TRBV29-1 with TRBJ2-5; 10 bases map to TRBD2. Germline assignment: CDR1 SQVTM and CDR2 ANQGSEA. The trim removed 7 bases at V and 5 bases at J, leaving 10 bases unmatched. The CDR3 is made up of 14 amino acids. The CDR3 nucleotides are TGCAGCGGCGGCGCTAGCGGGGGTGACGAGACCCAGTACTTC. Encoded protein: CSGGASGGDETQYF. Filled out from reference TRBV29-1 and TRBJ2-5, the complete variable domain reads SAVISQKPSRDICQRGTSLTIQCQVDSQVTMMFWYRQQPGQSLTLIATANQGSEATYESGFVIDKFPISRPNLTFSTLTVSNMSPEDSSIYLCSGGASGGDETQYFGPGTRLLVL.

This chain links TRBV28 with TRBJ1-2, with D possibly being TRBD1 (5 bases). Germline CDR1 MDHEN, CDR2 SYDVKM. Between the trimmed V and J ends, which lost 0 bases and 4 bases, there was a span of 9 bases. This CDR3 has 14 residues. CDR3 sequence: CASSLWGPGYGYTF. The CDR3 nucleotides read TGTGCCAGCAGTTTATGGGGGCCCGGCTATGGCTACACCTTC.

The genes are TRBV27 and TRBJ1-2, with no clear D. The V end lost 3 bases, the J end lost 1 base, and 12 bases lay between the germline ends. CDR1 MNHEY and CDR2 SMNVEV come from the germline V gene (reference sequence). The CDR3 has 15 residues. The CDR3 sequence: CASSFVDERNYGYTF. CDR3 sequence (DNA): TGTGCCAGCAGTTTCGTGGACGAACGTAACTATGGCTACACCTTC.

The V gene is TRBV13, the J gene TRBJ1-3; D gene ambiguous. Germline assignment: CDR1 PRHDT and CDR2 FYEKMQ (reference sequence). This CDR3 region has 13 residues. V gave up 6 bases and J gave up 0 bases, with 6 bases separating them. This CDR3 is CASSRYSGNTIYF. CDR3 nucleotides: TGTGCCAGCAGTCGTTACTCTGGAAACACCATATATTTT.

This clone appeared once. The chain couples TRBV10-1 to TRBJ1-1; D not resolved. This CDR3 contains 13 residues. The germline V gene has CDR1 WNHNN and CDR2 SYGVQD (reference sequence). V dropped 2 bases and J dropped 4 bases, with 8 bases sitting between them. This CDR3 reads CASSELGSTEAFF. The CDR3 coding sequence is TGCGCCAGCAGTGAGCTGGGGAGCACTGAAGCTTTCTTT.

The chain is built from TRBV28 and TRBJ2-1, with 11 bases fitting TRBD2. Germline-derived CDR1 and CDR2 are MDHEN and SYDVKM. The CDR3 covers 15 residues. V gave up 3 bases and J gave up 9 bases; unmatched junction bases: 7. CDR3 residues: CASSFGTSGKGEQFF. The DNA for the CDR3 is TGTGCCAGCAGTTTCGGGACTAGCGGAAAGGGTGAGCAGTTCTTC.

This clone was detected only a few times. The CDR3 is CATSRDRQAGEQYF. CDR3 nucleotides: TGTGCCACCAGCAGAGATAGGCAGGCGGGGGAGCAGTACTTC. The genes are TRBV15 and TRBJ2-7; D might be TRBD2 (6 bases). V was pared by 0 bases and J by 7 bases, with 13 bases between. The germline CDR1 and CDR2 sequences are LNHNV and YYDKDF (reference sequence). The CDR3 loop spans 14 amino acids.

The chain couples TRBV15 to TRBJ1-1; no definite D call. The CDR3 is made up of 15 amino acids. The germline V gene has CDR1 LNHNV and CDR2 YYDKDF (reference sequence). V was pared by 6 bases and J by 2 bases, with 16 bases between. The CDR3 DNA sequence: TGTGCCACCAGGGGTCGGCAGGCGATTAACACTGAAGCTTTCTTT. It is translated as CATRGRQAINTEAFF.